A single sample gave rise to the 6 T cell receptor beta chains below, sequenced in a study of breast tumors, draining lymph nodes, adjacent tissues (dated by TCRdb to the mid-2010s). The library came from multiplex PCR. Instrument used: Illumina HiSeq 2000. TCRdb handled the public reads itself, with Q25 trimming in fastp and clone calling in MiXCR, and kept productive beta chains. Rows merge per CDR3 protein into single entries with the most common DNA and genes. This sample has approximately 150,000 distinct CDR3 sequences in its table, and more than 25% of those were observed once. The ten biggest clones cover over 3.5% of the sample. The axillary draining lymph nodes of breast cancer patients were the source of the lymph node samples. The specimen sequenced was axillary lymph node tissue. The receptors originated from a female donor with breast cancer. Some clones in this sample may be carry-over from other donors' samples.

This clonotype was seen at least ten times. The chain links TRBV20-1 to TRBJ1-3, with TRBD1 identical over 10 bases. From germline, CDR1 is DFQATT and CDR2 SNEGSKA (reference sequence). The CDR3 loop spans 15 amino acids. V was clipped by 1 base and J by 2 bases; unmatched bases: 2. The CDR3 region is CSARGDRGTGNTIYF. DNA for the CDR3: TGCAGTGCTAGAGGGGACAGGGGAACTGGAAACACCATATATTTT.

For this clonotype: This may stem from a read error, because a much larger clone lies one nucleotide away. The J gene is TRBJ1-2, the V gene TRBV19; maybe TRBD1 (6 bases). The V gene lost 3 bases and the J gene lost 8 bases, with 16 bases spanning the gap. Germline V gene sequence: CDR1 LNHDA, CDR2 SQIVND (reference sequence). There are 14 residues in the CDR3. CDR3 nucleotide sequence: TGTGCCAGTAGTATGACCCTACTCAGGGGAGGCTACACCTTC. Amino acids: CASSMTLLRGGYTF.

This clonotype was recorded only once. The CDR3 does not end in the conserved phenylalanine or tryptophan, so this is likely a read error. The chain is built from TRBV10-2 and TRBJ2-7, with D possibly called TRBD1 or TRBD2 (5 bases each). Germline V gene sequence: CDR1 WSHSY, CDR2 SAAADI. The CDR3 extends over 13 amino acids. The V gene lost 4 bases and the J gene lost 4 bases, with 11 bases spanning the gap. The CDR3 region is CASSAQGPYEQYC. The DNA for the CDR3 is TGCGCCAGCAGTGCTCAGGGACCATACGAGCAGTACTGT.

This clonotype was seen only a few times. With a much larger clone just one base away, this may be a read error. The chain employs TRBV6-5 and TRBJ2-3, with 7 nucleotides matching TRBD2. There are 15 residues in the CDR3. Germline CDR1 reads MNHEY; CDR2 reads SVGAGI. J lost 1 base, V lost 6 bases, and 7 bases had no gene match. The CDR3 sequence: CASRLQAGGTDTQYF. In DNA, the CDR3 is TGTGCCAGCAGGCTCCAGGCGGGGGGCACAGATACGCAGTATTTT.

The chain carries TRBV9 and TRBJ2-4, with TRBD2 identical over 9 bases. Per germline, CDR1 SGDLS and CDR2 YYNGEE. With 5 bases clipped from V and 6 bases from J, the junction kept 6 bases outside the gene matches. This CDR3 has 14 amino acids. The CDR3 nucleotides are TGTGCCAGCAGTGGTCTAGCGGGGAGAAACATTCAGTACTTC. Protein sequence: CASSGLAGRNIQYF.

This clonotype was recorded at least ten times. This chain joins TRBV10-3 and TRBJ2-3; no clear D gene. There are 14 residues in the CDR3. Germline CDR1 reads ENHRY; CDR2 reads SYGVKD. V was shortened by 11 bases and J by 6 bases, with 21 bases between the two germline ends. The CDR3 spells CASLILLGPDTQYF. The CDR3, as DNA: TGTGCCTCGCTGATCCTTCTCGGCCCGGATACGCAGTATTTT.